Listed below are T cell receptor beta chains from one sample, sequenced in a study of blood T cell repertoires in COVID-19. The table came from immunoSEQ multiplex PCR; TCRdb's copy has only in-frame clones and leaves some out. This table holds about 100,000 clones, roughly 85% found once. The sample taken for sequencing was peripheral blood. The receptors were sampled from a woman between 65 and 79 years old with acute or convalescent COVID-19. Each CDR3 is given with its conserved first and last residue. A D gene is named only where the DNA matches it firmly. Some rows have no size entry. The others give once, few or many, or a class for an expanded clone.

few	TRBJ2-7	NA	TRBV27	TGTGCCAGCAGTTTATCGCGACTTTTTAGCTCCTACGAGCAGTACTTC	CASSLSRLFSSYEQYF
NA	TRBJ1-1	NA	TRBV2	TGTGCCAGCAGCCCTAACACTGAAGCTTTCTTT	CASSPNTEAFF
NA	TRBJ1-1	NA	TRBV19	TGTGCCAGTAGTTCCACGGTGAACACTGAAGCTTTCTTT	CASSSTVNTEAFF
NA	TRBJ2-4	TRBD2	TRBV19	TGTGCCAGTAGTATAGTGTTAGCGGGGGCCAAAAACATTCAGTACTTC	CASSIVLAGAKNIQYF
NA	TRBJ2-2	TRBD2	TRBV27	TGTGCCAGCAGTTTATCGACGTGGACTAGACTCACCGGGGAGCTGTTTTTT	CASSLSTWTRLTGELFF
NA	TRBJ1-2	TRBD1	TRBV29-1	TGCAGCGTTGAGACCGGGACAGGGTATGGCTACACCTTC	CSVETGTGYGYTF
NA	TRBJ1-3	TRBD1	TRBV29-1	TGCAGCCCTAAGCGCAAAGCGGGACAGGGCAAAAATAGCTCTGGAAACACCATATATTTT	CSPKRKAGQGKNSSGNTIYF
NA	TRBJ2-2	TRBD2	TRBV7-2	TGTGCCAGCAGCCCTCCGGGGGGGAACACCGGGGAGCTGTTTTTT	CASSPPGGNTGELFF
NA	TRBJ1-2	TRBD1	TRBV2	TGTGCCAGCAGGGGACAGGGGGAGGGCTATGGCTACACCTTC	CASRGQGEGYGYTF
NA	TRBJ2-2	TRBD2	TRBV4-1	TGCGCCAGCAGCCAAGCGACGGGGGGGAACACCGGGGAGCTGTTTTTT	CASSQATGGNTGELFF
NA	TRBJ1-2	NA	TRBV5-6	TGTGCCAGCACCCTTCTAAGGACAGTTTCTGGCTACACCTTC	CASTLLRTVSGYTF
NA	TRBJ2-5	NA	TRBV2	TGTGCCAGCAGTGTGGGAGAGGTTGGGACCCAGTACTTC	CASSVGEVGTQYF
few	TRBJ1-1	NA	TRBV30	TGTGCCTGGAAAAGATTGGCAGAGAACACTGAAGCTTTCTTT	CAWKRLAENTEAFF